The 25 T cell receptor beta chains reported below all come from one sample, sequenced in a study of shared clonotypes between healthy human individuals. The repertoire was sequenced with immunoSEQ multiplex PCR; TCRdb's copy has only in-frame clones and lacks some. The table shows over 850,000 clones, with 75% to 85% occurring only once. Sequenced material: memory CD4+ T cells from PBMCs. As for subset: CD45RA-negative fraction. All receptors derive from a man younger than 30 in good health. Some clones in this sample may be carry-over from other donors' samples.

This clone was recorded only once. The chain recombines TRBV19 with TRBJ2-1; 11 bases match TRBD2. The CDR3 loop spans 16 amino acids. The V segment lost 3 bases and the J segment 6 bases; nucleotides outside the gene matches: 7. Germline V gene lookup returns CDR1 LNHDA and CDR2 SQIVND (reference sequence). The CDR3 DNA follows: TGTGCCAGTAGTATGAGGCTAGCGGGAGGCGGCAATGAGCAGTTCTTC. Translating gives CASSMRLAGGGNEQFF.

This clone appeared a few times. Additional DNA sequences in this sample encode the identical CDR3. The chain uses TRBV7-6 and TRBJ2-3; TRBD2 aligns across 13 bases. The germline V gene has CDR1 SGHVS and CDR2 FNYEAQ. The CDR3 is made up of 15 amino acids. Unmatched junction bases numbered 2, after V lost 5 bases and J lost 3 bases. This CDR3 is CASSLLAGGTDTQYF. The CDR3 DNA follows: TGTGCCAGCAGCCTACTAGCGGGAGGGACAGATACGCAGTATTTT.

The rearrangement links TRBV6-4 to TRBJ2-3; 7 bases are shared with TRBD1. CDR3 length equals 15 residues. After removal of 6 bases from V and 4 bases from J, the junction contained 10 bases not matched to a gene. Germline CDR1 is MRHNA and CDR2 is SNTAGT. CDR3: CASRVQGSGADTQYF. CDR3 in DNA: TGTGCCAGCAGGGTACAGGGGTCGGGCGCAGATACGCAGTATTTT.

At least ten counts were recorded for this clone. V gene TRBV28 combines with J gene TRBJ2-7, with D possibly called TRBD1 or TRBD2 (6 bases each). Per the germline V gene, CDR1 is MDHEN and CDR2 is SYDVKM. The CDR3 is 15 amino acids. With 6 bases removed from V and 2 bases from J, the gap between germline ends came to 17 bases. The CDR3 reads CASRIGGGSAYEQYF. In DNA, the CDR3 is TGTGCCAGCAGAATAGGAGGGGGGTCGGCCTACGAGCAGTACTTC.

The V call is TRBV29-1, the J call TRBJ2-7; 7 positions agree with TRBD2. CDR1 is SQVTM, CDR2 ANQGSEA, per germline. After removal of 4 bases from V and 6 bases from J, the junction contained 9 bases not matched to a gene. The CDR3 is 13 residues long. The CDR3 nucleotides read TGCAGCGTTGGTAGCGCGGGAGAAGGCGAGCAGTACTTC. Its protein product is CSVGSAGEGEQYF.

The chain has TRBV11-1 and TRBJ2-1; tentatively, D is TRBD2 (5 bases). The CDR3 is made up of 13 amino acids. V lost 2 bases, J lost 8 bases, and 10 bases lay in between. Germline V gives CDR1 SGHAT, CDR2 FQDESV (reference sequence). For the CDR3, the DNA is TGTGCCAGCAGCTTACTAGCTTTCGATGAGCAGTTCTTC. It specifies CASSLLAFDEQFF.

The J gene is TRBJ2-3, the V gene TRBV21-1; TRBD1 was called by the table and not checked on the DNA. TRBV21-1 is listed as a pseudogene. The CDR3 length is 13 residues. The CDR3: CATRQISTDTQYF. DNA for the CDR3: TGTGCCACAAGACAGATTAGCACAGATACGCAGTATTTT.

V usage is TRBV29-1 and J usage is TRBJ2-1; 14 nucleotides align to TRBD2. The germline CDR1 and CDR2 sequences are SQVTM and ANQGSEA. Trimming took 7 bases from V and 1 from J; bases not matched to a gene: 9. CDR3 size: 17 residues. The CDR3 nucleotides are TGCAGCGCTAGGGGACTAGCGGGAGCCCAGTCCTACAATGAGCAGTTCTTC. Translating gives CSARGLAGAQSYNEQFF.

The chain uses TRBV6-6 and TRBJ1-4; D remains unclear. The CDR3 covers 12 residues. Germline V lookup: CDR1 MNHNY, CDR2 SVGAGI (reference sequence). V lost 8 bases and J lost 7, with 11 bases in between. This CDR3 is CASSPRTEKLFF. The CDR3 nucleotides are TGTGCCAGCTCCCCGAGGACTGAAAAACTGTTTTTT.

The chain is built from TRBV5-1 and TRBJ2-7; 11 positions match TRBD1. CDR3 length: 14 amino acids. Germline values: CDR1 SGHRS, CDR2 YFSETQ. The trim removed 4 bases at V and 1 base at J, leaving 1 base unmatched. The CDR3 is CASSGQGASYEQYF. The CDR3 DNA sequence: TGCGCCAGCAGCGGACAGGGGGCTTCCTACGAGCAGTACTTC. Full variable domain (outside the CDR3, taken from reference TRBV5-1 and TRBJ2-7): KAGVTQTPRYLIKTRGQQVTLSCSPISGHRSVSWYQQTPGQGLQFLFEYFSETQRNKGNFPGRFSGRQFSNSRSEMNVSTLELGDSALYLCASSGQGASYEQYFGPGTRLTVT.

As regards this clone: Here the CDR3 omits its conserved ending phenylalanine or tryptophan, so a read error is the likely source. The limits of the CDR3 on the DNA are not certain, so only TCRdb's listed CDR3 is given. The rearrangement links TRBV20-1 to TRBJ1-1; no DNA check was done on the table's D call, TRBD1. Germline CDR1 is DFQATT and CDR2 is SNEGSKA (reference sequence). Termini included, the CDR3 measures 10 amino acids. The CDR3: CSARTEDPAV.

This sequence joins TRBV4-3 and TRBJ1-1, with D possibly matching TRBD1 (5 bases). Germline assignment: CDR1 LGHNA and CDR2 YSLEER. Trimming shortened V by 0 bases and J by 6 bases, and 14 bases separated the two germline ends. This CDR3 is 15 amino acids long. The CDR3 region has the DNA TGCGCCAGCAGCCAAGATACGGGGGTCGGTTCTGAAGCTTTCTTT. Translated: CASSQDTGVGSEAFF.

This chain joins TRBV30 and TRBJ2-2; D is undetermined. V was cut by 8 bases and J by 7 bases, with 17 bases left in between. In germline, CDR1 is GTSNPN, CDR2 SVGIG (reference sequence). The CDR3 spans 13 residues. The CDR3 nucleotides are TGTGCCAATACACGATTTCTGGGCGGGGAGCTGTTTTTT. It encodes CANTRFLGGELFF.

The sample holds a few counts of this clone. The chain carries TRBV4-1 and TRBJ1-1; 7 nucleotides match TRBD1. V lost 1 base and J lost 11; bases outside the gene matches: 10. Germline assignment: CDR1 MGHRA and CDR2 YSYEKL. The length of the CDR3 is 14 residues. CDR3 loop: CASSQVTGAEGAFF. The CDR3 bases are TGCGCCAGCAGCCAAGTAACAGGGGCCGAAGGGGCTTTCTTT.

The sample holds a few counts of this clone. The chain is built from TRBV7-9 and TRBJ1-1, with TRBD1 matching over 7 bases. The CDR3 sequence is 16 residues long. CDR1 is SEHNR, CDR2 FQNEAQ, per germline (reference sequence). V lost 5 bases, J lost 3 bases, and 12 bases stayed unmatched. The DNA for the CDR3 is TGTGCCAGCAGCCCCATCCTAGGGGGCTGGGACACTGAAGCTTTCTTT. Protein: CASSPILGGWDTEAFF.

Only one count was recorded for this clone. This sequence joins TRBV28 and TRBJ2-5; 11 nucleotides match TRBD1. Trimming cost V 4 bases and J 0 bases; bases outside gene matches: 4. Germline CDR1 is MDHEN and CDR2 is SYDVKM. The CDR3 covers 16 residues. DNA of the CDR3: TGTGCCAGCAGTTCCCCGGGACAGGGGGACCAAGAGACCCAGTACTTC. Translating gives CASSSPGQGDQETQYF.

The rearrangement links TRBV20-1 to TRBJ2-3; D is unresolved. V was pared by 5 bases and J by 4 bases, with 4 bases between. Germline CDR1 is DFQATT and CDR2 is SNEGSKA (reference sequence). This CDR3 is built from 10 residues. The CDR3 DNA sequence: TGCAGTGCTGGGCCAGATACGCAGTATTTT. Its protein is CSAGPDTQYF.

This chain links TRBV28 with TRBJ2-5; 11 nucleotides match TRBD2. The CDR3 is made up of 15 amino acids. V shed 8 bases and J 5 bases; nucleotides not matched to a gene: 10. In germline, CDR1 is MDHEN, CDR2 SYDVKM. The CDR3, as DNA: TGTGCCAGCCAGACGTTAACTAGCGGGAGTGAGACCCAGTACTTC. Translation: CASQTLTSGSETQYF.

This clone was observed once. The rearrangement uses TRBV30 and TRBJ2-7; 9 bases agree with TRBD2. Germline V gene lookup returns CDR1 GTSNPN and CDR2 SVGIG (reference sequence). V was clipped by 2 bases and J by 6 bases; unmatched bases: 5. This CDR3 is built from 13 residues. The CDR3 region has the DNA TGTGCCTGGAGTAGCGGGAGGATCAGCGAGCAGTACTTC. Residues: CAWSSGRISEQYF.

CDR3 bases: TGTGCCAGCAGCTTTACTAGCGGGCTTTCCTACGAGCAGTACTTC. Its protein product is CASSFTSGLSYEQYF. The chain recombines TRBV7-8 with TRBJ2-7; 9 nucleotides line up with TRBD2. This CDR3 is 15 amino acids long. The V and J ends lost 3 bases and 1 base, in that order; junction bases with no gene match: 4. Germline assignment: CDR1 SGHVS and CDR2 FQNEAQ.

The chain is built from TRBV28 and TRBJ1-2, with D maybe TRBD1 (6 bases). Germline CDR1 and CDR2: MDHEN and SYDVKM. This CDR3 is 14 amino acids long. V was pared by 0 bases and J by 4 bases, with 9 bases between. Written as DNA, the CDR3 is TGTGCCAGCAGTTTATGGGACAGCCCCTATGGCTACACCTTC. As protein: CASSLWDSPYGYTF.

The chain recombines TRBV5-1 with TRBJ1-2; no definite D call. V lost 4 bases and J 6 bases, leaving 22 bases between the germline ends. Per germline, CDR1 SGHRS and CDR2 YFSETQ. This CDR3 comprises 16 residues. The chain's CDR3 is CASSPAYTAPSHGYTF. CDR3 sequence (DNA): TGCGCCAGCAGCCCGGCTTACACGGCCCCAAGTCATGGCTACACCTTC.

The rearrangement joins TRBV6-5 to TRBJ1-5; no reliable D call. Germline V gives CDR1 MNHEY, CDR2 SVGAGI. The CDR3 runs 14 residues. Deletions cut 0 bases from V and 4 bases from J, with 7 bases between. The chain's CDR3 is CASSYSRLNQPQHF. CDR3 bases: TGTGCCAGCAGTTACTCGAGGCTAAATCAGCCCCAGCATTTT.

This clone occurred once. V is TRBV5-1 and J is TRBJ2-1; D is uncertain. V lost 0 bases and J lost 7, with 11 bases in between. The CDR3 runs 14 residues. CDR1 and CDR2 (germline): SGHRS, YFSETQ. This CDR3 reads CASSLGPNKNEQFF. The CDR3 nucleotides read TGCGCCAGCAGCTTGGGACCGAACAAAAATGAGCAGTTCTTC.

This clone was recorded once. J is TRBJ2-1 and V is TRBV19; tentatively, D is TRBD2 (6 bases). CDR3 length: 15 residues. The germline CDR1 and CDR2 sequences are LNHDA and SQIVND (reference sequence). V was cut by 10 bases and J by 7 bases, with 23 bases left in between. As DNA, the CDR3 is TGTGCCACCAGAGAGGAGGTTTGGGGACTTAATGAGCAGTTCTTC. This sequence encodes CATREEVWGLNEQFF.